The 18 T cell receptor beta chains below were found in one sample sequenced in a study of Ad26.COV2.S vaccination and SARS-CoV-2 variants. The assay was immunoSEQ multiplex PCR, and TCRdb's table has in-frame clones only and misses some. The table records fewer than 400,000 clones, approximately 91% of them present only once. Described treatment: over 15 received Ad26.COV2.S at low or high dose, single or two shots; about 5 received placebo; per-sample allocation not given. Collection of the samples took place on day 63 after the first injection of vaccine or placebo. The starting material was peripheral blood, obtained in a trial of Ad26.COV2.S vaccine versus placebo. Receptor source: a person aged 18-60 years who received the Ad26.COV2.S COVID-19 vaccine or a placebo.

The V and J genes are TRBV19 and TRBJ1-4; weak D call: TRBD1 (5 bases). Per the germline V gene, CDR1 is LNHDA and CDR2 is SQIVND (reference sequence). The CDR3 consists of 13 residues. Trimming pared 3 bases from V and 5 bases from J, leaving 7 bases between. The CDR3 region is CASSMTENEKLFF. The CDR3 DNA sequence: TGTGCCAGTAGTATGACAGAAAATGAAAAACTGTTTTTT.

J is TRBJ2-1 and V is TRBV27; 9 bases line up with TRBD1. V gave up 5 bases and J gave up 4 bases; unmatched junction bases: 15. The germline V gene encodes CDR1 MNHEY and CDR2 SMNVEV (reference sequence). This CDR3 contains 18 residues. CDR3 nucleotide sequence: TGTGCCAGCAGTCTAATAAGATTGACAGGGGGAATATACAATGAGCAGTTCTTC. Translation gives CASSLIRLTGGIYNEQFF.

CDR3 coding DNA: TGCAGTGCTAGTTCCAGGAGGACTAATTCACCCCTCCACTTT. This gives the protein CSASSRRTNSPLHF. V and J are TRBV20-1 and TRBJ1-6; D is unresolved. V was cut by 3 bases and J by 6 bases, with 12 bases left in between. The germline V gene encodes CDR1 DFQATT and CDR2 SNEGSKA (reference sequence). There are 14 residues in the CDR3.

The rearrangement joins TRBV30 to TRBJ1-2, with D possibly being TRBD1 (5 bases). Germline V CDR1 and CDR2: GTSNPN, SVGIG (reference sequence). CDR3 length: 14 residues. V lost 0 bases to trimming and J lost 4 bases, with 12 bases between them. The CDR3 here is CAWSVKGRFYGYTF. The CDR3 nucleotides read TGTGCCTGGAGTGTAAAGGGGAGGTTCTATGGCTACACCTTC.

DNA for the CDR3: TGCGCCAGCAGTGGGGGGGAGACCCAGTACTTC. Residues: CASSGGETQYF. The rearrangement links TRBV10-2 to TRBJ2-5; D is tentatively TRBD1 or TRBD2 (5 bases each). CDR1 and CDR2 (germline): WSHSY, SAAADI. This CDR3 has 11 amino acids. V lost 4 bases and J lost 5, with 5 bases in between.

The CDR3 sequence: CASSPFVRLRGDADTQYF. The CDR3 bases are TGTGCCAGCTCACCATTCGTTCGCTTGCGGGGGGACGCAGATACGCAGTATTTT. This chain uses TRBV18 with TRBJ2-3; 8 bases agree with TRBD2. Germline V gene data show CDR1 as KGHSH and CDR2 as LQKENI. The J segment lost 4 bases and the V segment lost 2 bases, leaving 14 bases of the junction unmatched. There are 18 residues in the CDR3.

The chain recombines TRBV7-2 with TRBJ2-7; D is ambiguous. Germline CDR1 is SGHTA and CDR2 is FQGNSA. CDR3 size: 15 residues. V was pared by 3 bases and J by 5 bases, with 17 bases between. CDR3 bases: TGTGCCAGCAGCTTTGGATGGGGTCGGTTGAACGAGCAGTACTTC. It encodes CASSFGWGRLNEQYF.

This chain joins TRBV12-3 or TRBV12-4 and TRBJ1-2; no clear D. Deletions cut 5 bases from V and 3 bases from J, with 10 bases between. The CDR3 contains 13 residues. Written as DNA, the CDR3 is TGTGCCAGCAGTCCAACGGATTACTATGGCTACACCTTC. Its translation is CASSPTDYYGYTF.

The CDR3 nucleotides are TGTGCCAGCAGCTTAGGGGTGGCGGGGACGTGGGAGACCCAGTACTTC. It encodes CASSLGVAGTWETQYF. The genes are TRBV11-2 and TRBJ2-5, with D possibly being TRBD2 (6 bases). The CDR3 sequence is 16 residues long. V was trimmed by 1 base and J by 5 bases, leaving 17 bases between them. Germline V gene sequence: CDR1 SGHAT, CDR2 FQNNGV. The entire variable domain, with the rest obtained from reference TRBV11-2 and TRBJ2-5, is as follows: EAGVAQSPRYKIIEKRQSVAFWCNPISGHATLYWYQQILGQGPKLLIQFQNNGVVDDSQLPKDRFSAERLKGVDSTLKIQPAKLEDSAVYLCASSLGVAGTWETQYFGPGTRLLVL.

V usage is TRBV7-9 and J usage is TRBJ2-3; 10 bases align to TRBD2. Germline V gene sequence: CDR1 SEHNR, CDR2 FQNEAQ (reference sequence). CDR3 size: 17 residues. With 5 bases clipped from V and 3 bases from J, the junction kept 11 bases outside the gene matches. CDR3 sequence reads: CASSRRGGLAKTDTQYF. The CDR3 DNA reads TGTGCCAGCAGCCGTAGGGGGGGACTAGCGAAGACAGATACGCAGTATTTT.

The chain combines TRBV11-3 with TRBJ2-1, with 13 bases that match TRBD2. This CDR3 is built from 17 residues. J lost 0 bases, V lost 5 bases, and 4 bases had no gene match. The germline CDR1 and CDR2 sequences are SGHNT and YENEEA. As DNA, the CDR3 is TGTGCCAGCAGCACCAGGACTAGCGGGAGCTCCTACAATGAGCAGTTCTTC. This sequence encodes CASSTRTSGSSYNEQFF.

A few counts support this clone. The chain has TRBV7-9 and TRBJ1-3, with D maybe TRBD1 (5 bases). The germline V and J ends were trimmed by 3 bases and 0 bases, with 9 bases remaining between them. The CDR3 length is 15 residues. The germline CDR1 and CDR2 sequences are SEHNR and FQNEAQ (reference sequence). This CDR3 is CASSLDILSGNTIYF. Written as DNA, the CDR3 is TGTGCCAGCAGCTTGGACATACTCTCTGGAAACACCATATATTTT.

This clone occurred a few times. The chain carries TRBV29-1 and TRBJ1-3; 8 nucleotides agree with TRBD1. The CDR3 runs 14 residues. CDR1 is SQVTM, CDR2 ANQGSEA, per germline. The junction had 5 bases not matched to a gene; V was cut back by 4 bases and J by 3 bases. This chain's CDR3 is CSVGTGLGGNTIYF. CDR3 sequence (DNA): TGCAGCGTTGGGACAGGGCTAGGTGGAAACACCATATATTTT.

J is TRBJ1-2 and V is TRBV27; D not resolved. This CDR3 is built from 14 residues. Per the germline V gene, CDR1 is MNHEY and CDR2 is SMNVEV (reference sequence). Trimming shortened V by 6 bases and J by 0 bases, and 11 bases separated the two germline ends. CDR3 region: CASSSLPPNYGYTF. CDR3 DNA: TGTGCCAGCAGCTCATTACCCCCTAACTATGGCTACACCTTC.

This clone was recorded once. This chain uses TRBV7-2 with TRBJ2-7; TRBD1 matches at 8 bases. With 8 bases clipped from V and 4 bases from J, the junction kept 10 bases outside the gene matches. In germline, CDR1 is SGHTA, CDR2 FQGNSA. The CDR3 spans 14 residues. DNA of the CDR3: TGTGCCAGCGCCACCGGGACAGGCAGTTACGAGCAGTACTTC. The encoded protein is CASATGTGSYEQYF.

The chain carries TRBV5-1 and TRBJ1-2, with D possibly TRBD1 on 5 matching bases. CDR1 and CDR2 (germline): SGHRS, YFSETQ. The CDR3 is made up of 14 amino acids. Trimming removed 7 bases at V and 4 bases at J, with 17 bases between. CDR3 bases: TGCGCCAGCCGCAGCTCGGGGGTGGGCTATGGCTACACCTTC. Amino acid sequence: CASRSSGVGYGYTF.

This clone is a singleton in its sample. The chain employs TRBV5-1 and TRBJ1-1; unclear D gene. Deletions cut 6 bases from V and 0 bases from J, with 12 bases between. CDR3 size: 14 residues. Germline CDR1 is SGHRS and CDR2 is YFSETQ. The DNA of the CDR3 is TGCGCCAGCAAGGGCAGAGGCATGAACACTGAAGCTTTCTTT. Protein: CASKGRGMNTEAFF.

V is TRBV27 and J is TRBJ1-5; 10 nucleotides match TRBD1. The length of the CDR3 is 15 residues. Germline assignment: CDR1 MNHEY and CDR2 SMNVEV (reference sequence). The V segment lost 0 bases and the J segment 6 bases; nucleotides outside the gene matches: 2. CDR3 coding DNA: TGTGCCAGCAGTTTATCGGGACAGGGGAGTCAGCCCCAGCATTTT. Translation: CASSLSGQGSQPQHF.